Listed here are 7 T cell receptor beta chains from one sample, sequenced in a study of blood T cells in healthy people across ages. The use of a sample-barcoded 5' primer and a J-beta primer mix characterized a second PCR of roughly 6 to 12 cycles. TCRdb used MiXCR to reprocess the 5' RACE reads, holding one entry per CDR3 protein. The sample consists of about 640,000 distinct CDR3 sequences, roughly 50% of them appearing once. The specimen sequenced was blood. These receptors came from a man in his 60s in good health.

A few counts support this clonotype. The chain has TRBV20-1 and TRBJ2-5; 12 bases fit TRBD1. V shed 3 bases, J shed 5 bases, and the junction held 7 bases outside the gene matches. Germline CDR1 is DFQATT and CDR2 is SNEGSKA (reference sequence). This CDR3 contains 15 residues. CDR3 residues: CSASNRDRGLETQYF. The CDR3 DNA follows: TGCAGTGCTAGTAACCGGGACAGGGGGCTTGAGACCCAGTACTTC.

The CDR3 DNA reads TGTGCCAGCAGCTTAGGCGGCATTCAGTACTTC. Protein: CASSLGGIQYF. This rearrangement joins TRBV11-2 to TRBJ2-4; no firm D call. V was cut by 1 base and J by 9 bases, with 4 bases left in between. Per the germline V gene, CDR1 is SGHAT and CDR2 is FQNNGV. There are 11 residues in the CDR3. Looking up the rest from reference TRBV11-2 and TRBJ2-4 gives the full variable domain: EAGVAQSPRYKIIEKRQSVAFWCNPISGHATLYWYQQILGQGPKLLIQFQNNGVVDDSQLPKDRFSAERLKGVDSTLKIQPAKLEDSAVYLCASSLGGIQYFGAGTRLSVL.

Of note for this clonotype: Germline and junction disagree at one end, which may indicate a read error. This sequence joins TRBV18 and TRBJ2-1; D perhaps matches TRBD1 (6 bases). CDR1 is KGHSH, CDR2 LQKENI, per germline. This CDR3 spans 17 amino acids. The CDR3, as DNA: TGTGCCAGCCCACCACGGAGCCCAGGGGTATCCTACAATGAGCAGTTCTTC. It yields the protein CASPPRSPGVSYNEQFF.

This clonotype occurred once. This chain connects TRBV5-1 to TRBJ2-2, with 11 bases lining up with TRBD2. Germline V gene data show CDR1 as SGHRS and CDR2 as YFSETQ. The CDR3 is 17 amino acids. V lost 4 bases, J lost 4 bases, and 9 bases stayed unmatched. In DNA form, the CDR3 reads TGCGCCAGCAGCCTAACAGGGACTAGCGGAATCACCGGGGAGCTGTTTTTT. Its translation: CASSLTGTSGITGELFF.

The CDR3 loop is CASNSAGGPGEQFF. The CDR3 DNA follows: TGTGCCAGCAATTCTGCGGGGGGGCCCGGTGAGCAGTTCTTC. The rearrangement links TRBV2 to TRBJ2-1; 9 positions match TRBD2. The CDR3 is 14 amino acids. Germline V CDR1 and CDR2: SNHLY, FYNNEI. V dropped 7 bases and J dropped 9; count of bases not matched to a gene: 10.

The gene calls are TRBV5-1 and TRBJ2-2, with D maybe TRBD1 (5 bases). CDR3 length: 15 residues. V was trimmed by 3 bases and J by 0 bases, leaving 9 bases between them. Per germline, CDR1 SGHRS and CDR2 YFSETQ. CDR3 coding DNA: TGCGCCAGCAGCTCGACGGACACGAACACCGGGGAGCTGTTTTTT. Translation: CASSSTDTNTGELFF.

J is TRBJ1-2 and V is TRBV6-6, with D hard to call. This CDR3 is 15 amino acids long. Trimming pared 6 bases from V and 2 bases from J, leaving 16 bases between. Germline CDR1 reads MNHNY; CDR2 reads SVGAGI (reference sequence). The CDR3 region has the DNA TGTGCCAGCAGCCGCGTGGGGAGGGAGAACTATGGCTACACCTTC. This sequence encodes CASSRVGRENYGYTF.